The 5 T cell receptor beta chains reported below all come from one sample, sequenced in a study of graft-versus-host responses after intestinal transplantation. TCRdb's copy holds only in-frame clones and misses some; the assay was immunoSEQ multiplex PCR. Among some 69,000 clones listed, roughly 92% were seen once. The material sequenced was bone marrow, taken 700 to 750 days after intestinal transplantation. These receptors originate from a human patient who received an intestinal transplant, so some T cells may come from the graft donor.

Only one count was recorded for this clone. V is TRBV27 and J is TRBJ1-3; D unresolved. With 9 bases removed from V and 0 bases from J, the gap between germline ends came to 15 bases. Germline V lookup: CDR1 MNHEY, CDR2 SMNVEV (reference sequence). The CDR3 is 15 amino acids. CDR3 region: CASRAGGGSGNTIYF. The CDR3 DNA follows: TGTGCCAGTAGGGCGGGTGGTGGCTCTGGAAACACCATATATTTT.

J is TRBJ1-4 and V is TRBV7-9; 8 nucleotides align to TRBD1. Germline trimming cut 6 bases from V and 8 bases from J; bases unmatched to any gene: 17. CDR3 length equals 17 residues. Germline lookup yields CDR1 SEHNR and CDR2 FQNEAQ (reference sequence). This CDR3 reads CASSPTGRQGLREKLFF. The CDR3 coding sequence is TGTGCCAGCAGTCCCACCGGGCGACAGGGGTTAAGGGAAAAACTGTTTTTT.

The J gene is TRBJ2-5, the V gene TRBV2; D is perhaps TRBD1 or TRBD2 (5 bases each). The V end lost 3 bases, the J end lost 3 bases, and 5 bases lay between the germline ends. CDR1 SNHLY and CDR2 FYNNEI come from the germline V gene. The CDR3 sequence is 12 residues long. The CDR3 DNA follows: TGTGCCAGCAGTGAGGGGGAAGAGACCCAGTACTTC. Protein sequence: CASSEGEETQYF.

The chain recombines TRBV12-5 with TRBJ2-3; perhaps D is TRBD1 or TRBD2 (5 bases each). CDR3 length equals 14 residues. The V gene's germline CDR1 is LGHNT and CDR2 FRNRAP. The V and J ends lost 3 bases and 3 bases respectively, with 10 bases between them. The CDR3 here is CASGFQGGTDTQYF. CDR3 nucleotides: TGTGCTAGTGGTTTCCAGGGCGGGACAGATACGCAGTATTTT.

This chain uses TRBV7-2 with TRBJ1-5; D remains ambiguous. V lost 2 bases, J lost 3 bases, and 5 bases lay in between. Germline CDR1 is SGHTA and CDR2 is FQGNSA. The CDR3 is 13 amino acids. The CDR3 bases are TGTGCCAGCAGCTTATGGGTCAATCAGCCCCAGCATTTT. Translation: CASSLWVNQPQHF.